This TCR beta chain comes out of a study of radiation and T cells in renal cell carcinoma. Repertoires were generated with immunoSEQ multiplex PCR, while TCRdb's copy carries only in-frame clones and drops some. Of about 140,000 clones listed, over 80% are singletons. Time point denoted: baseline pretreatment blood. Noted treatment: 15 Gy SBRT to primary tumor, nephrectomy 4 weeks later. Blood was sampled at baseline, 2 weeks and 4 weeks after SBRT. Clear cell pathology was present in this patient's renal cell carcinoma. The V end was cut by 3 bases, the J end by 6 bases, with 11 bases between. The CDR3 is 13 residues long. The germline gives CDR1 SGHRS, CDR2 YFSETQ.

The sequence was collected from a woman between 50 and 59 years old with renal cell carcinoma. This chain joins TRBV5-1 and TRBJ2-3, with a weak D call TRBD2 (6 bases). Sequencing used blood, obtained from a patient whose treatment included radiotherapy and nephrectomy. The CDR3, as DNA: TGCGCCAGCAGCTGGACGAGCGGGGATACGCAGTATTTT. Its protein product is CASSWTSGDTQYF.